This T cell receptor (beta chain) was found in a study of blood T cell repertoires in COVID-19. The wider study: Material from acute and convalescent COVID-19 was sourced from the United States, Italy and Spain. PBMCs, B-cell-depleted T cells, or T cells provided the cDNA or gDNA that made up the material.

How the authors handled the data: Amplification of reference gene primers was used by the study to estimate nucleated cell counts. Sequenced by immunoSEQ multiplex PCR; TCRdb stores in-frame clones only, minus some. That table furnishes V, J and clone size, whereas the DNA furnished D and trimming. Of 100,000 to 150,000 clones in the sample, 85% to 90% were seen once. Germline loops: CDR1 PRHDT, CDR2 FYEKMQ (reference sequence). This CDR3 comprises 16 residues. V was trimmed by 4 bases and J by 0 bases, leaving 12 bases between them. The sequence was collected from a woman of 80 years or more with acute or convalescent COVID-19. The rearrangement links TRBV13 to TRBJ1-4; D is perhaps TRBD1 (5 bases). Sequences were obtained from peripheral blood. In DNA form, the CDR3 reads TGTGCCAGCAGCTCCTCTCCGACAGCAACTAATGAAAAACTGTTTTTT. Protein: CASSSSPTATNEKLFF. Together with reference TRBV13 and TRBJ1-4, the CDR3 gives the full variable domain: AAGVIQSPRHLIKEKRETATLKCYPIPRHDTVYWYQQGPGQDPQFLISFYEKMQSDKGSIPDRFSAQQFSDYHSELNMSSLELGDSALYFCASSSSPTATNEKLFFGSGTQLSVL.